This is a list of T cell receptor beta chains from one sample in a study of blood T cells in healthy people across ages. TCRdb analysed the 5' RACE reads with MiXCR anew, one entry per CDR3 protein. The sample has approximately 580,000 distinct CDR3 sequences; less than 25% are singletons. A further study also used this sample, focusing on T cells of mothers and their children.

Specimen: blood. The receptors originated from a boy aged 5-17 years in good health. Each CDR3 is given with its conserved first and last residue. The D gene is left open where the match is weak. Where a row states a size, it is once, few, many or the class of an expanded clone; other rows omit it.

d_gene | len | j_gene | v_gene | abundance | CDR3aa | CDR3nt
TRBD2 | 15 | TRBJ2-5 | TRBV5-5 | . | CASSRLLAGRETQYF | TGTGCCAGCAGCCGGCTACTAGCGGGGCGAGAGACCCAGTACTTC
. | 15 | TRBJ2-5 | TRBV20-1 | . | CSARLSTGSQETQYF | TGCAGTGCTAGACTATCTACGGGCTCACAAGAGACCCAGTACTTC
. | 11 | TRBJ1-4 | TRBV12-5 | many | CASARNEKLFF | TGTGCTAGTGCCCGTAATGAAAAACTGTTTTTT
. | 13 | TRBJ1-6 | TRBV30 | many | CAWAWGGVSPLHF | TGTGCCTGGGCCTGGGGGGGCGTTTCACCCCTCCACTTT
TRBD2 | 15 | TRBJ2-5 | TRBV27 | . | CASSNLAGGAETQYF | TGTGCCAGCAGCAATCTAGCGGGAGGGGCAGAGACCCAGTACTTC
. | 13 | TRBJ2-5 | TRBV6-5 | . | CASSYSYEETQYF | TGTGCCAGCAGTTACAGTTATGAAGAGACCCAGTACTTC
. | 14 | TRBJ2-5 | TRBV7-2 | . | CASSFNRGVETQYF | TGTGCCAGCAGCTTTAATCGGGGTGTCGAGACCCAGTACTTC
. | 12 | TRBJ2-4 | TRBV15 | many | CATTNRENIQYF | TGTGCCACCACAAACAGGGAAAACATTCAGTACTTC
TRBD1 | 12 | TRBJ1-2 | TRBV20-1 | few | CSAVGGNYGYTF | TGCAGTGCTGTAGGGGGCAACTATGGCTACACCTTC
. | 12 | TRBJ1-4 | TRBV28 | . | CATGELNEKLFF | TGTGCCACCGGGGAGCTTAATGAAAAACTGTTTTTT